The text below deals with one T cell receptor (beta chain). Its antigen is not identified. There are 14 residues in the CDR3. Looked up from germline, CDR1 is MNHEY and CDR2 is SVGAGI. V was shortened by 5 bases and J by 8 bases, with 15 bases between the two germline ends. TCRdb ran MiXCR on the 5' RACE reads and lists one entry per CDR3 protein. The sample contains some 340,000 distinct CDR3 sequences, over 8.5% of which appear only once. The sample comes from a study of T cells after yellow fever vaccination. Findings and caveats of the study: Booster sampling recovered most clones from primary vaccination (around 96% CD4, around 90% CD8).

The TCR was taken from a man between 18 and 35 years old who received the YFV17D yellow fever vaccine. This chain links TRBV6-5 with TRBJ1-4; a possible D gene is TRBD1 (6 bases). Sample: CD4+ T cells sorted from PBMCs, taken 45 days after the yellow fever booster vaccination. CDR3 loop: CASSPGGRGEKLFF. The CDR3 DNA reads as TGTGCCAGCAGTCCGGGGGGGCGCGGAGAAAAACTGTTTTTT.